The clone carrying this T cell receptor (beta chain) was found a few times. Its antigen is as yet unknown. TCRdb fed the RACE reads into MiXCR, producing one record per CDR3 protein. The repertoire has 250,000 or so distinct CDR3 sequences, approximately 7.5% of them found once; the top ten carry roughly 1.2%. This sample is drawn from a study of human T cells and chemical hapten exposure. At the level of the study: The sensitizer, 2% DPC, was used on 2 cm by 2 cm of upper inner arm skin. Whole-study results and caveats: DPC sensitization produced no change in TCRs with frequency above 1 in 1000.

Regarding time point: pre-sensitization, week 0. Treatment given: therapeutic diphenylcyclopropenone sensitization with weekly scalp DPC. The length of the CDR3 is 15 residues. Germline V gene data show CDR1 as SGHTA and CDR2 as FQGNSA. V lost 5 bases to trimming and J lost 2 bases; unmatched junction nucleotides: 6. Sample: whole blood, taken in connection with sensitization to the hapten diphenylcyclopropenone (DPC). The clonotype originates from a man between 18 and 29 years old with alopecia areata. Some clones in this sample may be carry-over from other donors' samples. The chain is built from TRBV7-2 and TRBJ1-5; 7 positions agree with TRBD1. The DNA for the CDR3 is TGTGCCAGCAGCATGGGACAGAATGGCAATCAGCCCCAGCATTTT. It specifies CASSMGQNGNQPQHF.